This passage covers 21 T cell receptor beta chains from one sample sequenced in a study of cytomegalovirus exposure and HLA in healthy donors. The PCR was carried out with 60 Vbeta primers and 13 Jbeta primers. Here immunoSEQ multiplex PCR was the method, and the copy in TCRdb shows in-frame clones only, minus some. The ten most abundant clones cover under 2.5% of a sample with 110,000 to 150,000 clones. Sequencing was performed on PBMCs. Receptors were obtained from a woman between 18 and 29 years old in good health and CMV-seronegative.

This chain connects TRBV2 to TRBJ2-3; 10 bases align to TRBD2. This CDR3 spans 15 amino acids. V shed 4 bases, J shed 4 bases, and the junction held 5 bases outside the gene matches. CDR1 is SNHLY and CDR2 is FYNNEI in the germline V gene. As DNA, the CDR3 is TGTGCCAGCAGTGGTGCACTAGCGGGATCAGATACGCAGTATTTT. Protein sequence: CASSGALAGSDTQYF.

The chain couples TRBV6-1 to TRBJ2-1; 10 nucleotides align to TRBD1. Unmatched junction bases numbered 6, after V lost 6 bases and J lost 7 bases. In germline, CDR1 is MNHNS, CDR2 SASEGT. The CDR3 sequence is 14 residues long. Here the CDR3 DNA reads TGTGCCAGCAGACCGGGACAGGGGTTTAATGAGCAGTTCTTC. It encodes CASRPGQGFNEQFF.

V and J are TRBV9 and TRBJ2-1; TRBD2 agrees at 10 bases. This CDR3 spans 15 amino acids. Germline trimming cut 4 bases from V and 8 bases from J; bases unmatched to any gene: 9. Germline-derived CDR1 and CDR2 are SGDLS and YYNGEE. CDR3: CASSPPSGRFDEQFF. CDR3 DNA: TGTGCCAGCAGCCCGCCTAGCGGGAGATTCGATGAGCAGTTCTTC.

This rearrangement joins TRBV6-1 to TRBJ1-3; D is possibly TRBD1 (5 bases). Looked up from germline, CDR1 is MNHNS and CDR2 is SASEGT. This CDR3 has 13 amino acids. Trimming removed 6 bases from V and 0 bases from J, with 6 bases in between. The CDR3 region has the DNA TGTGCCAGCAGACAGGTCTCTGGAAACACCATATATTTT. It specifies CASRQVSGNTIYF.

The chain combines TRBV5-1 with TRBJ1-6, with 9 bases matching TRBD1. The CDR3 spans 16 residues. Germline CDR1 reads SGHRS; CDR2 reads YFSETQ. Unmatched junction bases numbered 10, after V lost 2 bases and J lost 10 bases. Here the CDR3 DNA reads TGCGCCAGCAGCTTCCATCCGGGACAGGGAGAATCACCCCTCCACTTT. Translating it yields CASSFHPGQGESPLHF.

The V and J genes are TRBV19 and TRBJ1-2, with a possible D match to TRBD1 (6 bases). V gave up 10 bases and J gave up 4 bases, with 19 bases separating them. This CDR3 is 14 amino acids long. Germline CDR1 LNHDA, CDR2 SQIVND (reference sequence). This CDR3 reads CATARTAPFYGYTF. The CDR3 nucleotides read TGTGCCACAGCAAGGACAGCCCCCTTCTATGGCTACACCTTC.

This chain joins TRBV7-9 and TRBJ1-1, with 9 bases fitting TRBD1. V was pared by 1 base and J by 6 bases, with 3 bases of the junction left unmatched. The CDR3 extends over 14 amino acids. Germline loops: CDR1 SEHNR, CDR2 FQNEAQ (reference sequence). Here the CDR3 DNA reads TGTGCCAGCAGCTTAGGAGGGACAGGGTCTGAAGCTTTCTTT. Amino acid sequence: CASSLGGTGSEAFF.

The V gene is TRBV5-1, the J gene TRBJ2-7; 9 bases align to TRBD1. Germline values: CDR1 SGHRS, CDR2 YFSETQ. After removal of 2 bases from V and 9 bases from J, the junction contained 3 bases not matched to a gene. This CDR3 region has 12 residues. In DNA, the CDR3 is TGCGCCAGCAGCTTCGACAGGGGGATGCAGTACTTC. Translation: CASSFDRGMQYF.

This chain uses TRBV5-1 with TRBJ2-3, with D perhaps matching TRBD2 (6 bases). Trimming pared 4 bases from V and 5 bases from J, leaving 11 bases between. CDR3 length equals 13 residues. CDR1 is SGHRS and CDR2 is YFSETQ in the germline V gene. Written as DNA, the CDR3 is TGCGCCAGCAGCGCGGAGGGCGGAGATACGCAGTATTTT. It encodes CASSAEGGDTQYF.

The V call is TRBV9, the J call TRBJ2-7; 8 bases are a match to TRBD2. After removal of 6 bases from V and 5 bases from J, the junction contained 16 bases not matched to a gene. CDR3 length: 16 residues. CDR1 SGDLS and CDR2 YYNGEE come from the germline V gene. For the CDR3, the DNA is TGTGCCAGCACCCCGGAGGCTAGCGGGTTACTCGACGAGCAGTACTTC. As protein: CASTPEASGLLDEQYF.

The rearrangement links TRBV27 to TRBJ2-1, with 10 bases that match TRBD2. V shed 2 bases, J shed 4 bases, and the junction held 5 bases outside the gene matches. CDR1 and CDR2 (germline): MNHEY, SMNVEV (reference sequence). The CDR3 is 16 residues long. In nucleotides, the CDR3 is TGTGCCAGCAGTTTAATAGCGGGAGGTTCGTACAATGAGCAGTTCTTC. It is translated as CASSLIAGGSYNEQFF.

V gene TRBV5-1 combines with J gene TRBJ2-3; 7 nucleotides agree with TRBD1. Germline-derived CDR1 and CDR2 are SGHRS and YFSETQ. This CDR3 has 16 residues. V lost 4 bases and J lost 0; bases outside the gene matches: 8. CDR3 sequence (DNA): TGCGCCAGCAGCGGGGGACAGCGCGCTAGCACAGATACGCAGTATTTT. It encodes CASSGGQRASTDTQYF.

The chain recombines TRBV7-6 with TRBJ1-3; possibly TRBD1 for D (5 bases). The CDR3 extends over 17 amino acids. Looked up from germline, CDR1 is SGHVS and CDR2 is FNYEAQ. V lost 6 bases and J lost 0, with 18 bases in between. The CDR3 nucleotides read TGTGCCAGCAGTGCTGGGGGGAATCCGAGCTCTGGAAACACCATATATTTT. This translates into CASSAGGNPSSGNTIYF.

The gene calls are TRBV13 and TRBJ1-6; the match to TRBD1 covers 7 bases. The V segment lost 3 bases and the J segment 9 bases; nucleotides outside the gene matches: 5. This CDR3 has 14 residues. Germline V CDR1 and CDR2: PRHDT, FYEKMQ (reference sequence). The DNA for the CDR3 is TGTGCCAGCAGCTTCCGACAGGGATCTTCACCCCTCCACTTT. This codes for CASSFRQGSSPLHF.

V usage is TRBV9 and J usage is TRBJ2-1; the match to TRBD2 covers 13 bases. The CDR3 is made up of 16 amino acids. The V gene's germline CDR1 is SGDLS and CDR2 YYNGEE. V lost 2 bases, J lost 7 bases, and 6 bases stayed unmatched. Here the CDR3 reads CASSVLGLAGSNEQFF. The CDR3 coding sequence is TGTGCCAGCAGCGTGCTGGGACTAGCGGGATCAAATGAGCAGTTCTTC.

V is TRBV5-1 and J is TRBJ2-5; D unresolved. The V end lost 4 bases, the J end lost 1 base, and 8 bases lay between the germline ends. Germline V lookup: CDR1 SGHRS, CDR2 YFSETQ. The CDR3 extends over 13 amino acids. The CDR3 nucleotides read TGCGCCAGCAGCCCGCAGGCCCAAGAGACCCAGTACTTC. This translates into CASSPQAQETQYF.

The chain uses TRBV7-9 and TRBJ2-4; the D is unclear. Germline V gene data show CDR1 as SEHNR and CDR2 as FQNEAQ (reference sequence). CDR3 length: 15 amino acids. V was pared by 1 base and J by 2 bases, with 9 bases between. Here the CDR3 DNA reads TGTGCCAGCAGCTTAGGAGGTTTTCCCAAAAACATTCAGTACTTC. Protein sequence: CASSLGGFPKNIQYF.

V and J are TRBV4-1 and TRBJ2-3; D is uncertain. The V end was cut by 0 bases, the J end by 7 bases, with 11 bases between. Germline V gives CDR1 MGHRA, CDR2 YSYEKL. The CDR3 has 14 amino acids. CDR3 in amino acids: CASSQDSSTNTQYF. The CDR3 DNA follows: TGCGCCAGCAGCCAAGATTCCTCCACTAATACGCAGTATTTT.

The gene calls are TRBV5-6 and TRBJ1-2, with D tentatively TRBD1 (5 bases). This CDR3 spans 14 amino acids. Germline-derived CDR1 and CDR2 are SGHDT and YYEEEE. The ends were cut back, 6 bases at V and 3 bases at J, with 15 bases in the middle. CDR3 region: CASTRRLQDYGYTF. In nucleotides, the CDR3 is TGTGCCAGCACCCGTCGGTTACAGGACTATGGCTACACCTTC. The full variable domain, in which reference TRBV5-6 and TRBJ1-2 provide the parts outside the CDR3, is DAGVTQSPTHLIKTRGQQVTLRCSPKSGHDTVSWYQQALGQGPQFIFQYYEEEERQRGNFPDRFSGHQFPNYSSELNVNALLLGDSALYLCASTRRLQDYGYTFGSGTRLTVV.

Comment on this clone: One end of the junction fails to match germline, which may point to a read error. The gene calls are TRBV7-7 and TRBJ2-5; possibly TRBD2 for D (7 bases). Germline lookup yields CDR1 SSHAT and CDR2 FNYEAQ (reference sequence). There are 15 residues in the CDR3. Here the CDR3 reads CASSPGGGARETQYF. The CDR3 DNA is TGTGCTAGCAGCCCGGGTGGGGGGGCGAGAGAGACCCAGTACTTC.

The chain is built from TRBV2 and TRBJ1-2; D gene ambiguous. This CDR3 has 14 amino acids. Germline loops: CDR1 SNHLY, CDR2 FYNNEI. Trimming pared 5 bases from V and 4 bases from J, leaving 14 bases between. The chain's CDR3 is CASSTDMVFYGYTF. CDR3 DNA sequence: TGTGCCAGCAGTACCGACATGGTATTCTATGGCTACACCTTC. Full variable domain (rest looked up from reference TRBV2 and TRBJ1-2): EPEVTQTPSHQVTQMGQEVILRCVPISNHLYFYWYRQILGQKVEFLVSFYNNEISEKSEIFDDQFSVERPDGSNFTLKIRSTKLEDSAMYFCASSTDMVFYGYTFGSGTRLTVV.